This note documents a single TCR beta chain sequence. V gave up 6 bases and J gave up 0 bases, with 11 bases separating them. Per the germline V gene, CDR1 is LNHDA and CDR2 is SQIVND (reference sequence). The CDR3 runs 14 residues. This sample is drawn from a study of T cell changes during pregnancy in multiple sclerosis. Sequencing used immunoSEQ multiplex PCR; TCRdb keeps in-frame clones, though not all of them. The sample yields tens of thousands of clones, around 90% seen once. V usage is TRBV19 and J usage is TRBJ1-2, with a weak D call TRBD1 (5 bases). Sample: CD4+ T cells from peripheral blood mononuclear cells, taken before pregnancy. The receptor was derived from a female donor with multiple sclerosis, enrolled in a pregnancy study. The CDR3 sequence: CASRLGGANYGYTF. The CDR3 coding sequence is TGTGCCAGTAGGTTGGGAGGGGCTAACTATGGCTACACCTTC.